The rows below give T cell receptor beta chains drawn from one sample of a study of blood T cells in healthy people across ages. TCRdb re-analysed the 5' RACE reads in MiXCR, keeping a single row per CDR3 protein. This sample has 650,000 to 1,000,000 distinct CDR3 sequences; roughly 35% occur once, and the top ten carry about an eighth. The sample comprised blood. Source of these receptors: a man aged 18-30 years in good health. The conserved cysteine and the conserved F or W are not part of the CDR3 here.

j_call v_call cdr3_aa
TRBJ2-5 TRBV6-5 ASSYSILTKSNNEQY
TRBJ2-3 TRBV5-5 ASSLEVRALTDTQY
TRBJ2-1 TRBV29-1 SVDWDTTYNEQF
TRBJ2-3 TRBV4-2 ASSQEPGTSITDTQY
TRBJ1-2 TRBV20-1 SASLRADGYGYT
TRBJ2-5 TRBV12-3/TRBV12-4 ASSFWDEQETQY
TRBJ1-2 TRBV3-1 ASSQAAGYDGYT
TRBJ2-5 TRBV6-2/TRBV6-3 ASIKGQTQY
TRBJ2-5 TRBV20-1 SARVVAGSGETQY
- TRBV6-2/TRBV6-3 ASSLGGSRNEQY
TRBJ2-3 TRBV20-1 SAGPPSGGTDTQY
TRBJ2-5 TRBV20-1 SATRLVRVWEETQY
TRBJ1-1 TRBV6-1 ASMRTGTNTEAF
TRBJ1-4 TRBV10-3 AISEGDEKLF
TRBJ1-5 TRBV27 ASSLKRYQPQH
TRBJ2-4 TRBV9 ASSGTVKNIQY
TRBJ2-5 TRBV7-2 ASSLRKAGGRETQY
TRBJ2-1 TRBV7-2 ASSPRRDNEQF
TRBJ2-3 TRBV6-4 ASSDSGGQDTQY
TRBJ1-2 TRBV6-5 ASRRTPTNYGYT
TRBJ2-5 TRBV7-2 ASRNGDYQETQY
TRBJ2-5 TRBV12-3/TRBV12-4 ASSLKGYQETQY
TRBJ1-6 TRBV18 ASSHSTGTLENSPLH
- TRBV20-1 SARDLAPNEGKNIQY
TRBJ1-2 TRBV30 AWSVGVQTYGYT
TRBJ2-3 TRBV11-2 ASSLLGAKGVAGSTDTQY
TRBJ2-3 TRBV3-1 ASSSGTRASTDTQY
TRBJ2-1 TRBV20-1 SARDQRLVHEQF
TRBJ2-1 TRBV25-1 ASSPGLAWDEQF
TRBJ2-7 TRBV29-1 SVDSTRRLAGEVTSYNEQY
TRBJ2-5 TRBV5-1 ASSNGLDQETQY
TRBJ2-3 TRBV5-5 ASIHPGGPLKDTQY
TRBJ2-7 TRBV20-1 SARNRDRASYEQY
TRBJ2-3 TRBV14 ASRARGTDTQY
TRBJ2-1 TRBV7-9 ASSFGGVEQF
- TRBV18 ASSRQTGGETQY
TRBJ2-3 TRBV20-1 SADGASVSSGDLTDTQY
TRBJ1-4 TRBV4-1 ASSQDIGGANEKLF
TRBJ2-5 TRBV10-3 ALAIGETQY
TRBJ2-1 TRBV4-3 ASSRWSRDNEQF
TRBJ1-2 TRBV13 ASSLGTGSNYGYT
TRBJ2-1 TRBV7-2 ASSYSGQIFNEQF
TRBJ2-5 TRBV7-2 ASSLVRTSGKETQY
TRBJ2-1 TRBV29-1 SVENRGAGSYEQF
TRBJ2-3 TRBV7-8 ASRTGDREGDTQY
TRBJ1-2 TRBV14 ASSQSGSNYGYT
TRBJ2-7 TRBV11-2 ASSPPQNFPRNEQY
TRBJ2-5 TRBV12-3/TRBV12-4 ASSPTASQETQY
TRBJ2-7 TRBV4-3 ASSQEPQGTNEQY
TRBJ2-6 TRBV20-1 SAHRPGAGANVLT
TRBJ2-7 TRBV7-2 ASSPQTGYYEQY
TRBJ2-1 TRBV20-1 STSPGQGYNEQF
TRBJ2-3 TRBV4-1 ASSQPNGVGSTDTQY
TRBJ2-3 TRBV5-1 ASSLAAGTDTQY
TRBJ2-1 TRBV12-5 ASGPHQYNEQF
TRBJ2-3 TRBV5-1 ASSQLRDTDTQY
TRBJ2-1 TRBV6-5 ASSYSVRGPDEQF
TRBJ2-6 TRBV2 ASSPRSSGANVLT
TRBJ2-1 TRBV27 ASSLRANGGPQF